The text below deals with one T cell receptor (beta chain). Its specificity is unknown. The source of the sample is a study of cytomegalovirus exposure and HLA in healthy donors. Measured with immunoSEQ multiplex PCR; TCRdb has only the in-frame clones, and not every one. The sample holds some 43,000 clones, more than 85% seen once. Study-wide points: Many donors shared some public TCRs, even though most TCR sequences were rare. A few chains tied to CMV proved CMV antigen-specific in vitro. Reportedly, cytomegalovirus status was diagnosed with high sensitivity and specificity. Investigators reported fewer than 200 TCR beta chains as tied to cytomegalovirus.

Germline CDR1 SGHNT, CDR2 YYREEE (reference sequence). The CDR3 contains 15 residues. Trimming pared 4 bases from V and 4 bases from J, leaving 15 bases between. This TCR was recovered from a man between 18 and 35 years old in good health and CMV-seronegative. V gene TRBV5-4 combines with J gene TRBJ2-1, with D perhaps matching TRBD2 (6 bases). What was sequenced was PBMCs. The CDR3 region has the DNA TGTGCCAGCAGCGGGCTCAACGGGGGATACAATGAGCAGTTCTTC. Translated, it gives CASSGLNGGYNEQFF.